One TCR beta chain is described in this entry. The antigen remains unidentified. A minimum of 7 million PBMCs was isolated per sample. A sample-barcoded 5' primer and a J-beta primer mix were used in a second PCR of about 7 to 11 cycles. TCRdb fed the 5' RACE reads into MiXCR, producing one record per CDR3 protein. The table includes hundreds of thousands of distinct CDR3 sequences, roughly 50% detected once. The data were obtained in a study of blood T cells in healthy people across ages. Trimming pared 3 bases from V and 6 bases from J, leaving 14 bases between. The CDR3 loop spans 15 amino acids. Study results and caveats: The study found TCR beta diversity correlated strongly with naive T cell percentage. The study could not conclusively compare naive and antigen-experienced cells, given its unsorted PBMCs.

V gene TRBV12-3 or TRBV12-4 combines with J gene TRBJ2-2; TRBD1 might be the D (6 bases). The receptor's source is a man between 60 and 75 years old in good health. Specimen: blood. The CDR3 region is CASSFGTQGSGELFF. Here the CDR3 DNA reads TGTGCCAGCAGTTTTGGTACCCAGGGGTCCGGGGAGCTGTTTTTT.